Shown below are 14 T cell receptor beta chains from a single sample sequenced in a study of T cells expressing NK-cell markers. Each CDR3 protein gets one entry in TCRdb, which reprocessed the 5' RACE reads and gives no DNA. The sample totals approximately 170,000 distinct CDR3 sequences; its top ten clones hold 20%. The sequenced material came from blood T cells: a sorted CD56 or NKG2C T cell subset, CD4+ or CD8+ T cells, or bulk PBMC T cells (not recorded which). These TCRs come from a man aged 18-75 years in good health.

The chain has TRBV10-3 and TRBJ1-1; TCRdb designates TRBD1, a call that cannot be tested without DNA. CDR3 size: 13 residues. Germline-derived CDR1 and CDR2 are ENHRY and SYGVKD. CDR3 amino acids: CAISPRDNTEAFF.

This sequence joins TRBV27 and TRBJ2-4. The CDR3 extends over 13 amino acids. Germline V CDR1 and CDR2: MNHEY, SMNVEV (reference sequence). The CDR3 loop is CASSGLSGDIQYF.

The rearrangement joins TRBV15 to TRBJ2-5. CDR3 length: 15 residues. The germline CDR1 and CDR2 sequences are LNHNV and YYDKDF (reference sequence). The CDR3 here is CATTENYRLQETQYF.

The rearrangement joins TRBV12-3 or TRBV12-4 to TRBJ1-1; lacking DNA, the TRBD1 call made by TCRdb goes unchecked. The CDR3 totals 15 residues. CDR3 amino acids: CASSFTNRGPTEAFF.

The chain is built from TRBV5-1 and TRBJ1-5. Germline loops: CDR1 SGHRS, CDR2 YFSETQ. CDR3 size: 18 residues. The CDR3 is CASSTPNRQAASNQPQHF.

CDR3 residues: CASSRGGYTQYF. The V and J genes are TRBV25-1 and TRBJ2-3; TCRdb's D gene call, TRBD1, goes unchecked for lack of DNA. CDR3 length: 12 amino acids. CDR1 and CDR2 (germline): MGHDK, SYGVNS.

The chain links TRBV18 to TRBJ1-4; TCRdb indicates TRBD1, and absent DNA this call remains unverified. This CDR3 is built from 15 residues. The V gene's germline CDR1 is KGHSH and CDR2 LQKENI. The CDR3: CASSPKDRTNEKLFF.

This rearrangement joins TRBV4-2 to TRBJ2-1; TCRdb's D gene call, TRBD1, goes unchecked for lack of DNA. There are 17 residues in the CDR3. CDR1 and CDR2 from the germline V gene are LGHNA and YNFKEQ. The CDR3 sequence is CASSQVVAGGSYNEQFF.

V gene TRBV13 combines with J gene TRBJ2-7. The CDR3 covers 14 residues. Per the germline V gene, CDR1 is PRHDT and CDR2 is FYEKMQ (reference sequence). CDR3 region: CASSFSREPYEQYF.

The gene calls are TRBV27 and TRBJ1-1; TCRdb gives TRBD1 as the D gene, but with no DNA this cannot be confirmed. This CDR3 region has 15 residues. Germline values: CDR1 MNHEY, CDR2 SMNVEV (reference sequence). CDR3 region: CASSLTPALTTEAFF.

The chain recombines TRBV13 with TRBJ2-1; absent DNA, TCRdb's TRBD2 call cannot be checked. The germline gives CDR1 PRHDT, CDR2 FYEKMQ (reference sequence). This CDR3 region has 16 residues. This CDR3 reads CASSLVSASGYNEQFF.

CDR3 region: CASSDIDDYYEQYF. The V and J genes are TRBV6-1 and TRBJ2-7. CDR1 MNHNS and CDR2 SASEGT come from the germline V gene. CDR3 length: 14 residues.

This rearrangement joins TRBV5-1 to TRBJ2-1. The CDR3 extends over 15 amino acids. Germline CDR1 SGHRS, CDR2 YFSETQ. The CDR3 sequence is CASSPDKSSYNEQFF.

The CDR3 reads CSARGSLGGTEAFF. The chain recombines TRBV20-1 with TRBJ1-1; TCRdb's D call of TRBD1 is untestable without DNA. Germline values: CDR1 DFQATT, CDR2 SNEGSKA (reference sequence). The CDR3 consists of 14 residues.